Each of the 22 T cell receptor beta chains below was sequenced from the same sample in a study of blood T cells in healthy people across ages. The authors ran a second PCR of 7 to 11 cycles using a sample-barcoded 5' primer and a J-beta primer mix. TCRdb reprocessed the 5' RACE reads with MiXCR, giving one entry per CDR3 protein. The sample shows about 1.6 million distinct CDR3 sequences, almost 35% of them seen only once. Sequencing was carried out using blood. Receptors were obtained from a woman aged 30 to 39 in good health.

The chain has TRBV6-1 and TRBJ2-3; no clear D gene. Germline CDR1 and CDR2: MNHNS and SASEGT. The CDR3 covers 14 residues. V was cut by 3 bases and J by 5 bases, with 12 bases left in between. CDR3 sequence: CASSDKGPGDTQYF. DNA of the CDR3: TGTGCCAGCAGTGATAAGGGCCCGGGAGATACGCAGTATTTT.

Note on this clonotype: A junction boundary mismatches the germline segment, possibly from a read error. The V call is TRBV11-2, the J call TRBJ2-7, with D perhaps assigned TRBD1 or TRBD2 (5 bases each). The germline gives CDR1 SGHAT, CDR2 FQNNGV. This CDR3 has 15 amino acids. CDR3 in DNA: TGTGCCAGCACTGGGGGAATCCTCTCCTCCCACGAGCAGTACTTC. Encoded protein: CASTGGILSSHEQYF.

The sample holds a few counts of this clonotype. In DNA form, the CDR3 reads TGTGCCAGCAGCCCGACGGGACAGGGTGCCGAGCAGTACTTC. It translates to CASSPTGQGAEQYF. The V gene is TRBV7-6, the J gene TRBJ2-7, with TRBD1 matching over 9 bases. The CDR3 is 14 amino acids. Germline V lookup: CDR1 SGHVS, CDR2 FNYEAQ. With V trimmed by 5 bases and J by 6 bases, 8 bases remained unmatched.

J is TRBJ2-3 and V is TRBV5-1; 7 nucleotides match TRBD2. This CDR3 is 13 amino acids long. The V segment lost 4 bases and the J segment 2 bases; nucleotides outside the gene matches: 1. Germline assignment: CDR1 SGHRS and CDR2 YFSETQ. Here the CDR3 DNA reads TGCGCCAGCAGCGGGAGGGCCACAGATACGCAGTATTTT. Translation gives CASSGRATDTQYF. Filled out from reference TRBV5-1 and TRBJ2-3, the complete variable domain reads KAGVTQTPRYLIKTRGQQVTLSCSPISGHRSVSWYQQTPGQGLQFLFEYFSETQRNKGNFPGRFSGRQFSNSRSEMNVSTLELGDSALYLCASSGRATDTQYFGPGTRLTVL.

CDR3 in DNA: TGTGCCAGCAGTGAAGAGACCAGCACCTACGAGCAGTACTTC. As protein: CASSEETSTYEQYF. The gene calls are TRBV2 and TRBJ2-7; no reliable D call. CDR1 and CDR2 from the germline V gene are SNHLY and FYNNEI. This CDR3 contains 14 residues. The V and J ends lost 1 base and 2 bases respectively, with 9 bases between them.

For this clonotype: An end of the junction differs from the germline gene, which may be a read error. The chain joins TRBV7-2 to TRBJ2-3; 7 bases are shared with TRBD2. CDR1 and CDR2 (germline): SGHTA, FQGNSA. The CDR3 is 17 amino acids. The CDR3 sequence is CASSLTTGLGDTDTRYF. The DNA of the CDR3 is TGTGCCAGCAGCTTAACTACTGGACTAGGAGACACAGATACGCGGTATTTT.

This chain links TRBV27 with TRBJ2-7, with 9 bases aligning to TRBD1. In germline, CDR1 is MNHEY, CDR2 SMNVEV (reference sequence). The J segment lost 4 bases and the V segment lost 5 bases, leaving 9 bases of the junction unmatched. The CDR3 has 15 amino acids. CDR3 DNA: TGTGCCAGCAGTGTACAACAGGGGGCTGGTTACGAGCAGTACTTC. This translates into CASSVQQGAGYEQYF.

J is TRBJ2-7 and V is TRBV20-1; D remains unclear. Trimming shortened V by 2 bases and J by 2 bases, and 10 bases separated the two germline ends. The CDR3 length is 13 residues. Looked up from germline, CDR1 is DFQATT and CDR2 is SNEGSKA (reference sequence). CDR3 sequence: CSARLPQTYEQYF. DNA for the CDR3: TGCAGTGCTAGATTACCCCAGACCTACGAGCAGTACTTC.

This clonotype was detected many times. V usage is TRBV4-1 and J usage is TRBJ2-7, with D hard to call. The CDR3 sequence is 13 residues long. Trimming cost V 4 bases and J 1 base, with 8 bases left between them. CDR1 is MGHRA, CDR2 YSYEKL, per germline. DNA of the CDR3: TGCGCCAGCAGCCCCTCCCCTTCCTACGAGCAGTACTTC. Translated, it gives CASSPSPSYEQYF.

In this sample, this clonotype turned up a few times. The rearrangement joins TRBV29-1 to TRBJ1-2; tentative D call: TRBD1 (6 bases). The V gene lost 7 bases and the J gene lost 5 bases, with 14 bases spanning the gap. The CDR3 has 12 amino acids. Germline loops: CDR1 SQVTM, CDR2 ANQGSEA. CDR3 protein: CSDEQGGYGYTF. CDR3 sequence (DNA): TGCAGCGACGAACAGGGTGGATATGGCTACACCTTC.

The DNA for the CDR3 is TGTGCCAGCGGGGATGATAATGAGCAGTTCTTC. This codes for CASGDDNEQFF. The rearrangement uses TRBV9 and TRBJ2-1; D unclear. This CDR3 has 11 amino acids. Looked up from germline, CDR1 is SGDLS and CDR2 is YYNGEE. Trimming stripped 7 bases from V and 7 bases from J, with 9 bases between. Together with reference TRBV9 and TRBJ2-1, the CDR3 gives the full variable domain: DSGVTQTPKHLITATGQRVTLRCSPRSGDLSVYWYQQSLDQGLQFLIQYYNGEERAKGNILERFSAQQFPDLHSELNLSSLELGDSALYFCASGDDNEQFFGPGTRLTVL.

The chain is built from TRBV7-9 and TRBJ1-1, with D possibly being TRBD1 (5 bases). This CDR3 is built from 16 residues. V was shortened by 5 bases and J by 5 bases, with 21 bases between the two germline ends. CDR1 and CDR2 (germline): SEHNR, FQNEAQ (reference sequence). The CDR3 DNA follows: TGTGCCAGCAGCCATATAGGGGCTGGGCTCAGTACTGAAGCTTTCTTT. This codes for CASSHIGAGLSTEAFF.

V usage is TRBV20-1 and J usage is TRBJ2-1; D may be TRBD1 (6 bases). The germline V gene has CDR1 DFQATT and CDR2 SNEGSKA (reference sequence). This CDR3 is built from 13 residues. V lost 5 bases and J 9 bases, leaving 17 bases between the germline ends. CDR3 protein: CSAVGALQFEQFF. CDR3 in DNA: TGCAGTGCTGTGGGGGCTTTACAATTTGAGCAGTTCTTC.

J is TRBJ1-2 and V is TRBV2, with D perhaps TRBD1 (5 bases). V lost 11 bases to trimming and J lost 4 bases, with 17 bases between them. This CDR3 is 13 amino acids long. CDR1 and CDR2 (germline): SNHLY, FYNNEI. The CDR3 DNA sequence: TGTGCCTTGGGGAGAGGGGAGAGCTATGGCTACACCTTC. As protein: CALGRGESYGYTF.

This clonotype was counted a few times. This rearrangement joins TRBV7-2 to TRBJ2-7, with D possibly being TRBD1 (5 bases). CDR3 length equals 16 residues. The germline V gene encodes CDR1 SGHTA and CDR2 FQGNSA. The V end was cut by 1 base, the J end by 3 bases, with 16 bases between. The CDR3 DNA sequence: TGTGCCAGCAGCTTAGTTTCGCCAGGGTTGAACTACGAGCAGTACTTC. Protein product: CASSLVSPGLNYEQYF.

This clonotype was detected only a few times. The DNA for the CDR3 is TGTGCCAGCAGAGCTACCGGACAGGGGGCAACGGGCGAGCAGTACTTC. It translates to CASRATGQGATGEQYF. This chain uses TRBV5-6 with TRBJ2-7; 11 nucleotides agree with TRBD1. This CDR3 is built from 16 residues. V trimming: 5 bases; J trimming: 6 bases; junction bases outside the gene matches: 13. Looked up from germline, CDR1 is SGHDT and CDR2 is YYEEEE.

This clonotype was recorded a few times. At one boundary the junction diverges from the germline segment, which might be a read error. This CDR3 reads CASRGPEEREALSSHNEQFF. The DNA of the CDR3 is TGTGCCAGCAGGGGCCCCGAGGAGCGGGAGGCTCTTAGCTCCCACAATGAGCAGTTCTTC. The chain uses TRBV6-1 and TRBJ2-1, with 9 bases identical to TRBD2. CDR3 length: 20 amino acids. CDR1 and CDR2 (germline): MNHNS, SASEGT.

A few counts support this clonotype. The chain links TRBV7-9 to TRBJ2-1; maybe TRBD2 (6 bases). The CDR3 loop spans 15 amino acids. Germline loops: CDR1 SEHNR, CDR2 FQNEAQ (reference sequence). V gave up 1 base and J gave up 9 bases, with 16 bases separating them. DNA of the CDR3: TGTGCCAGCAGCTTAGTCACAACGGAGGGCGGTGAGCAGTTCTTC. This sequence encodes CASSLVTTEGGEQFF. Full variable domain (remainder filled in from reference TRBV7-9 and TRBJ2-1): DTGVSQNPRHKITKRGQNVTFRCDPISEHNRLYWYRQTLGQGPEFLTYFQNEAQLEKSRLLSDRFSAERPKGSFSTLEIQRTEQGDSAMYLCASSLVTTEGGEQFFGPGTRLTVL.

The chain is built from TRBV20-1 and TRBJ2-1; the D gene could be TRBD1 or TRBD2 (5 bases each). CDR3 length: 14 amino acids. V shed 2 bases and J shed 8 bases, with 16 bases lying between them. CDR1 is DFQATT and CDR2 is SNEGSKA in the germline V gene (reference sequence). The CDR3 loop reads CSARTGLLHDEQFF. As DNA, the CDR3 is TGCAGTGCTAGAACAGGACTCTTACATGATGAGCAGTTCTTC.

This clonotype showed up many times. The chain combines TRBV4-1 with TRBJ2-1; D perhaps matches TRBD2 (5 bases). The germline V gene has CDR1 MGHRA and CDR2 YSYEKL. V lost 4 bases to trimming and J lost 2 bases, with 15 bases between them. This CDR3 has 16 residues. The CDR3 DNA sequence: TGCGCCAGCAGCCCGAGGGTGTCGCCCGCCTACAATGAGCAGTTCTTC. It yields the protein CASSPRVSPAYNEQFF.

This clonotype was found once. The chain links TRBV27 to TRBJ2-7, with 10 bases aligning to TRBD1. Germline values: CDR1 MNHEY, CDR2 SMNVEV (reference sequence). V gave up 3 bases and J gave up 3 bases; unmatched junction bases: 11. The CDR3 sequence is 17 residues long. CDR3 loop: CASSLARLDRGGYEQYF. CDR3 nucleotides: TGTGCCAGCAGTTTGGCCAGATTGGACAGGGGGGGCTACGAGCAGTACTTC.

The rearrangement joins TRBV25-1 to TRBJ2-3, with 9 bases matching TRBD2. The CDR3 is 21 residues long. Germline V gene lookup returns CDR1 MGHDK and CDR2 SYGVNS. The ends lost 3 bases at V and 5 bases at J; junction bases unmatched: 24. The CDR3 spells CASSDPPAGTSRRVEIDTQYF. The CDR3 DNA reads TGTGCCAGCAGTGACCCCCCGGCCGGGACTAGCAGGAGGGTCGAGATAGATACGCAGTATTTT.